Listed below are T cell receptor beta chains from one sample, sequenced in a study of shared clonotypes between healthy human individuals. The assay was immunoSEQ multiplex PCR, and TCRdb's table has in-frame clones only and misses some. The data show a few million clones, 90% to 95% seen once. Input material: naive CD4+ T cells sorted from blood. The receptors come from a man between 18 and 35 years old in good health. The CDR3 runs from the conserved cysteine through the conserved F or W. Each record gives: D gene, V gene, clone size, J gene, CDR3 protein, CDR3 DNA. A D gene is named only where the DNA matches it firmly. A row's size may be missing; if present it is once, few, many or a size class.

-	TRBV6-1	-	TRBJ2-7	CASSAGPWYEQYF	TGTGCCAGCAGTGCTGGCCCCTGGTACGAGCAGTACTTC
-	TRBV29-1	-	TRBJ1-1	CSVVQATEAFF	TGCAGCGTTGTACAGGCAACTGAAGCTTTCTTT
TRBD1	TRBV5-1	-	TRBJ2-7	CASSTGTVSYEQYF	TGCGCCAGCAGCACCGGGACAGTGTCCTACGAGCAGTACTTC
-	TRBV2	-	TRBJ1-2	CASSEARSLRGYTF	TGTGCCAGCAGTGAAGCGCGAAGTTTAAGGGGCTACACCTTC
-	TRBV10-3	-	TRBJ2-1	CAISESGARDNEQFF	TGTGCCATCAGTGAGTCTGGGGCACGAGACAATGAGCAGTTCTTC
TRBD2	TRBV14	-	TRBJ2-1	CASSRLAGGPNEQFF	TGTGCCAGCAGCCGACTAGCGGGAGGGCCCAATGAGCAGTTCTTC
-	TRBV6-1	-	TRBJ2-7	CASTRDRGEQYF	TGTGCCAGCACCCGGGACCGGGGCGAGCAGTACTTC
-	TRBV7-3	-	TRBJ1-4	CASSLTGGQGEKLFF	TGTGCCAGCAGCTTAACGGGCGGGCAAGGAGAAAAACTGTTTTTT
-	TRBV7-9	-	TRBJ1-2	CASSLGVANYGYTF	TGTGCCAGCAGCTTAGGGGTTGCCAACTATGGCTACACCTTC
-	TRBV25-1	-	TRBJ2-1	CASSDSRSPYNEQFF	TGTGCCAGCAGTGACAGTCGGTCCCCCTACAATGAGCAGTTCTTC
TRBD2	TRBV6-5	-	TRBJ2-7	CASSSWTSMTYEQYF	TGTGCCAGCAGCTCCTGGACTAGCATGACCTACGAGCAGTACTTC
-	TRBV28	-	TRBJ1-1	CASSLWQAGSTEAFF	TGTGCCAGCAGTTTATGGCAGGCGGGGAGCACTGAAGCTTTCTTT
-	TRBV7-9	once	TRBJ2-2	CASSLINTGELFF	TGTGCCAGCAGCCTCATAAACACCGGGGAGCTGTTTTTT
-	TRBV4-1	-	TRBJ1-2	CASSFRGGYTF	TGCGCCAGCAGCTTTCGTGGCGGCTACACCTTC
-	TRBV7-2	-	TRBJ2-4	CASSQRGAGDIQYF	TGTGCCAGCAGCCAGAGGGGGGCCGGGGACATTCAGTACTTC
TRBD2	TRBV7-3	-	TRBJ2-7	CASSPNGLGLPYEQYF	TGTGCCAGCAGCCCAAATGGACTAGGCCTACCCTACGAGCAGTACTTC
TRBD2	TRBV6-5	-	TRBJ2-4	CASGSGRDKNIQYF	TGTGCCAGCGGGAGCGGGAGGGACAAAAACATTCAGTACTTC
TRBD1	TRBV9	-	TRBJ2-2	CASSHRGANTGELFF	TGTGCCAGCAGCCACAGGGGGGCTAACACCGGGGAGCTGTTTTTT
TRBD1	TRBV11-2	-	TRBJ1-6	CASSLAGQGAYNSPLHF	TGTGCCAGCAGCTTAGCGGGACAGGGGGCCTATAATTCACCCCTCCACTTT
TRBD1	TRBV9	-	TRBJ2-3	CASSPGQGTDTQYF	TGTGCCAGCAGCCCGGGACAGGGCACAGATACGCAGTATTTT
-	TRBV9	-	TRBJ2-1	CASSVSFWNEQFF	TGTGCCAGCAGCGTGAGTTTTTGGAATGAGCAGTTCTTC